What follows are 5 T cell receptor beta chains derived from one specimen sequenced in a study of cytomegalovirus exposure and HLA in healthy donors. Use of 60 Vbeta and 13 Jbeta primers characterized the PCR. TCRdb's table, derived via immunoSEQ multiplex PCR, lists solely in-frame clones and lacks some. The table lists around 190,000 clones, about 88% of them singletons, with about 1.7% in the top ten. The specimen was PBMCs. Receptors were obtained from a young woman in good health and CMV-seronegative.

In nucleotides, the CDR3 is TGTGCCAGCAGGCCGGGACAGGGGGCACTCTACGAGCAGTACTTC. Its protein is CASRPGQGALYEQYF. This chain links TRBV6-5 with TRBJ2-7; TRBD1 agrees at 12 bases. This CDR3 spans 15 amino acids. Germline lookup yields CDR1 MNHEY and CDR2 SVGAGI. With V trimmed by 6 bases and J by 3 bases, 6 bases remained unmatched.

The chain joins TRBV5-6 to TRBJ2-7; D is unclear. Deletions cut 2 bases from V and 6 bases from J, with 15 bases between. From germline, CDR1 is SGHDT and CDR2 YYEEEE. The CDR3 spans 14 residues. The CDR3 spells CASSFRVRSPEQYF. CDR3 nucleotide sequence: TGTGCCAGCAGCTTCCGGGTCCGATCCCCCGAGCAGTACTTC.

The chain employs TRBV5-8 and TRBJ2-5; the D gene is possibly TRBD1 (6 bases). Germline V gene data show CDR1 as SGHTS and CDR2 as YDEGEE. The CDR3 contains 13 residues. V was shortened by 5 bases and J by 5 bases, with 13 bases between the two germline ends. CDR3 sequence reads: CASRHQGIETQYF. CDR3 coding DNA: TGTGCCAGCAGACATCAGGGGATCGAGACCCAGTACTTC.

The V gene is TRBV6-5, the J gene TRBJ1-1, with D tentatively TRBD1 (5 bases). Trimming took 6 bases from V and 7 from J, leaving 12 bases between them. The germline CDR1 and CDR2 sequences are MNHEY and SVGAGI. The CDR3 loop spans 12 amino acids. Here the CDR3 reads CASSPGLIEAFF. The CDR3 DNA follows: TGTGCCAGCAGCCCGGGACTTATTGAAGCTTTCTTT.

This sequence joins TRBV7-9 and TRBJ2-5; 10 bases match TRBD2. The germline gives CDR1 SEHNR, CDR2 FQNEAQ (reference sequence). V lost 4 bases to trimming and J lost 4 bases; unmatched junction nucleotides: 3. The CDR3 has 14 residues. The CDR3 protein is CASSSLAGAETQYF. The CDR3 nucleotides read TGTGCCAGCAGCTCCCTAGCGGGAGCAGAGACCCAGTACTTC.